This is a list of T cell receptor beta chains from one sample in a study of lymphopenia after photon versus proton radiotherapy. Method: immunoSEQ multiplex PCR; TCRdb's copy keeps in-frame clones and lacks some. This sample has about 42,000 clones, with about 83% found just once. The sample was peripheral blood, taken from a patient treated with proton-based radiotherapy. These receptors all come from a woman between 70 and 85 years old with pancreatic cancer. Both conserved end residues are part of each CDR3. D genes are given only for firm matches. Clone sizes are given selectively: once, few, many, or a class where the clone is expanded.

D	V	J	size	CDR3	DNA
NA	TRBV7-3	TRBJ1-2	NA	CASSEDRNYGYTF	TGTGCCAGCAGCGAAGACAGAAACTATGGCTACACCTTC
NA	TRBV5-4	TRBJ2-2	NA	CASRWGVVGELFF	TGTGCCAGTAGGTGGGGAGTGGTCGGGGAGCTGTTTTTT
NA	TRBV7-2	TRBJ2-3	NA	CASSFRGLTDTQYF	TGTGCCAGCAGCTTTCGTGGACTAACAGATACGCAGTATTTT
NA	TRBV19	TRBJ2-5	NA	CASSIEEGMAQYF	TGTGCCAGTAGTATAGAAGAGGGTATGGCCCAGTACTTC
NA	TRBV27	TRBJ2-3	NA	CASKETDPIPHTQYF	TGTGCCAGCAAGGAGACTGACCCTATTCCCCATACGCAGTATTTT
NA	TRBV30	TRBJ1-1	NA	CAWSRQATEAFF	TGTGCCTGGAGTCGACAGGCCACTGAAGCTTTCTTT
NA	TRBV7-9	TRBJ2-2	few	CASSTVRVTGELFF	TGTGCCAGCAGCACTGTAAGGGTTACCGGGGAGCTGTTTTTT
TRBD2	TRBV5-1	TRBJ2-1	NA	CASSSGTSSLSSYNEQFF	TGCGCCAGCAGCTCCGGGACTAGCAGCCTGAGCTCCTACAATGAGCAGTTCTTC
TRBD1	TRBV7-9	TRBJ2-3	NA	CASSFDRRQGADTQYF	TGTGCCAGCAGCTTCGATCGAAGACAGGGAGCAGATACGCAGTATTTT
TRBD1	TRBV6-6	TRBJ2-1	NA	CASSYSWTGVRVEQFF	TGTGCCAGCAGTTACTCCTGGACAGGGGTTAGGGTTGAGCAGTTCTTC
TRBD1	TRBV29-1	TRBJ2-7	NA	CSGSGTGGLYEQYF	TGCAGCGGCTCCGGGACAGGGGGCCTCTACGAGCAGTACTTC
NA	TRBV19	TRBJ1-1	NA	CASSRPIGSSNTEAFF	TGTGCCAGTAGTCGACCAATCGGGTCCTCGAACACTGAAGCTTTCTTT
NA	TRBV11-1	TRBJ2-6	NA	CASRVSGANVLTF	TGTGCCAGCAGGGTTTCTGGGGCCAACGTCCTGACTTTC
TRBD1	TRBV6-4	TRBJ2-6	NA	CASSEQGAGGANVLTF	TGTGCCAGCAGTGAACAGGGGGCAGGAGGGGCCAACGTCCTGACTTTC
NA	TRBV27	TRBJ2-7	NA	CASSLFPSSYEQYF	TGTGCCAGCAGTTTATTTCCTAGCTCCTACGAGCAGTACTTC
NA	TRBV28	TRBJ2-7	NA	CASSLLGVAYEQYF	TGTGCCAGCAGTTTATTGGGAGTGGCCTACGAGCAGTACTTC
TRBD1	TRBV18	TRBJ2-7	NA	CASSPPTGGIYEQYF	TGTGCCAGCTCACCACCGACAGGGGGCATCTACGAGCAGTACTTC
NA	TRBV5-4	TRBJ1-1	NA	CASSPRQMNTEAFF	TGTGCCAGCAGCCCTAGACAGATGAACACTGAAGCTTTCTTT
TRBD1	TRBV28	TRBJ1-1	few	CASSLIHRGGNTEAFF	TGTGCCAGCAGTTTAATCCACAGGGGAGGGAACACTGAAGCTTTCTTT
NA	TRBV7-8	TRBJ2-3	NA	CASSWTLSDTQYF	TGTGCCAGCAGCTGGACCTTGTCAGATACGCAGTATTTT
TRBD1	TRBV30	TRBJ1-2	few	CAWKRGLFAGYTF	TGTGCCTGGAAAAGGGGGCTGTTCGCTGGCTACACCTTC
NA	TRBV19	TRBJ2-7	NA	CASSTYGTNPYEQYF	TGTGCCAGTAGTACCTACGGGACAAATCCTTACGAGCAGTACTTC
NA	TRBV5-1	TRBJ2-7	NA	CASSLAGQGAYEQYF	TGCGCCAGCAGCTTGGCCGGGCAGGGCGCCTACGAGCAGTACTTC
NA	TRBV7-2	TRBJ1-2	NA	CASSLAGGTRGYTF	TGTGCCAGCAGCTTAGCGGGGGGAACTAGGGGCTACACCTTC
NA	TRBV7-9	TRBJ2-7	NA	CASSTPQEGYEQYF	TGTGCCAGCAGCACCCCTCAGGAGGGCTACGAGCAGTACTTC
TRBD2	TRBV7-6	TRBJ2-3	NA	CASSLVASGSTTDTQYF	TGTGCCAGCAGCTTAGTTGCTAGCGGGAGCACCACAGATACGCAGTATTTT
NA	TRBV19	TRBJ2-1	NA	CASSIFGTNEQFF	TGTGCCAGTAGTATATTCGGGACCAATGAGCAGTTCTTC
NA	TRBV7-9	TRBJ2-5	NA	CASGKEGRGETQYF	TGTGCCAGCGGAAAGGAGGGCCGGGGAGAGACCCAGTACTTC
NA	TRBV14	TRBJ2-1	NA	CASSRLPSSYNEQFF	TGTGCCAGCAGCAGACTCCCTAGCTCCTACAATGAGCAGTTCTTC
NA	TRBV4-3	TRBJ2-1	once	CASSQVKGGGVYEQFF	TGCGCCAGCAGCCAAGTAAAGGGGGGAGGGGTCTACGAGCAGTTCTTC
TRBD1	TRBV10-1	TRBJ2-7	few	CASSETGGQGSVREQYF	TGCGCCAGCAGTGAGACCGGGGGACAGGGCAGTGTTAGGGAGCAGTACTTC
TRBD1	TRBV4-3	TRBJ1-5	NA	CASSQPGGSNQPQHF	TGCGCCAGCAGCCAACCAGGGGGGAGCAATCAGCCCCAGCATTTT
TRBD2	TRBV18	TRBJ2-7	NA	CASSPPSGSWNEQYF	TGTGCCAGCTCACCTCCTAGCGGGAGCTGGAACGAGCAGTACTTC
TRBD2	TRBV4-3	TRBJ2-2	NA	CASSRIAGGAGELFF	TGCGCCAGCAGCCGCATAGCGGGAGGAGCCGGGGAGCTGTTTTTT
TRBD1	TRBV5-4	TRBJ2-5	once	CASSLPLDRGRKTQYF	TGTGCCAGCAGCTTACCGTTGGACAGGGGGCGGAAGACCCAGTACTTC
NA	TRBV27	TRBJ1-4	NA	CASSLSPRAELFF	TGTGCCAGCAGTTTATCCCCAAGGGCGGAACTGTTTTTT
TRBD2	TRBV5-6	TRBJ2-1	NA	CASRAGGSSYNEQFF	TGTGCCAGCAGAGCGGGAGGTAGCTCCTACAATGAGCAGTTCTTC
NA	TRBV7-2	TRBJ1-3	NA	CASSLAQAGVFTIYF	TGTGCCAGCAGCTTAGCGCAAGCAGGGGTTTTTACCATATATTTT
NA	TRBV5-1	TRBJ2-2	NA	CASSQQTNTGELFF	TGCGCCAGCAGTCAACAGACGAACACCGGGGAGCTGTTTTTT
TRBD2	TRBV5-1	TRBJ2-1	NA	CASSLKAGGTNEQFF	TGCGCCAGCAGCTTGAAAGCGGGAGGTACGAATGAGCAGTTCTTC
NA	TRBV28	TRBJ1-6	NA	CASRTLSSYNSPLHF	TGTGCCAGCAGAACCTTGAGCTCCTATAATTCACCCCTCCACTTT
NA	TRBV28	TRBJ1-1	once	CASSSPGFPNTEAFF	TGTGCCAGCAGTTCACCCGGGTTTCCGAACACTGAAGCTTTCTTT
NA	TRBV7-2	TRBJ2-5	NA	CASSFYGQQETQYF	TGTGCCAGCAGCTTTTACGGGCAGCAAGAGACCCAGTACTTC
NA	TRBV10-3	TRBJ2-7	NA	CAIRGSGNEQYF	TGTGCCATCAGGGGATCGGGAAACGAGCAGTACTTC
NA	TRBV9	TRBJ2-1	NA	CASSYPDNEQFF	TGTGCCAGCAGTTACCCTGACAATGAGCAGTTCTTC
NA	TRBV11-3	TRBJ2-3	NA	CASSLGGDTQYF	TGTGCCAGCAGCTTAGGGGGAGATACGCAGTATTTT
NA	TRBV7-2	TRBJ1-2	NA	CASSFLISSGNYGYTF	TGTGCCAGCAGCTTTCTCATTTCGTCGGGGAACTATGGCTACACCTTC
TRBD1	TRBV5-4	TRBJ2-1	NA	CASSHGQGSYNEQFF	TGTGCCAGCAGCCACGGACAGGGTTCCTACAATGAGCAGTTCTTC
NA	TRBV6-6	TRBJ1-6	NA	CASIRDRDSPLHF	TGTGCCAGCATACGGGATCGAGATTCACCCCTCCACTTT
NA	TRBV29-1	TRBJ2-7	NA	CSACDINYEQYF	TGCAGCGCATGCGATATAAACTACGAGCAGTACTTC
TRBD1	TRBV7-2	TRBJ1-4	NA	CASSRGGQGLEKLFF	TGTGCCAGCAGCCGAGGGGGACAGGGGCTGGAAAAACTGTTTTTT
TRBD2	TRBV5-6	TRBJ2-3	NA	CASSSPGLAMTDTQYF	TGTGCCAGCAGTTCGCCGGGACTAGCGATGACAGATACGCAGTATTTT
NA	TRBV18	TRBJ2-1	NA	CASSSYMDVNEQFF	TGTGCCAGCTCATCCTACATGGATGTCAATGAGCAGTTCTTC
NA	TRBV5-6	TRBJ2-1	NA	CASAFGTDNEQFF	TGTGCCAGCGCCTTTGGGACCGACAATGAGCAGTTCTTC
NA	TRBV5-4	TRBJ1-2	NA	CASSLDSLRGYTF	TGTGCCAGCAGCTTGGACAGTCTCCGCGGCTACACCTTC